This passage covers 29 T cell receptor beta chains from one sample sequenced in a study of CD8 T cells in Susac syndrome (dated by TCRdb to the late 2010s). Library preparation employed the immunoSEQ multiplex PCR assay. RNA was extracted with the RNeasy kit and about 0.45 to 1 ug was reverse transcribed using random hexamers. TCRdb cleaned the public reads at Q25 with fastp, built clones with MiXCR and kept in-frame beta chains. Rows are combined by CDR3 protein, so each entry shows the most common genes and DNA. For this sample the table gives 150,000 to 180,000 distinct CDR3 sequences, of which about 94% were detected only once. The ten largest clonotypes hold around 0.21% of the sample. The sample taken for sequencing was CD8+ T cells from PBMCs. Every receptor here comes from a human donor with multiple sclerosis.

This chain uses TRBV9 with TRBJ1-2; D ambiguous. CDR1 and CDR2 (germline): SGDLS, YYNGEE. The CDR3 is 15 residues long. V was shortened by 3 bases and J by 0 bases, with 12 bases between the two germline ends. DNA for the CDR3: TGTGCCAGCAGCGAGGCGGGCAGCCCTAACTATGGCTACACCTTC. It codes for CASSEAGSPNYGYTF.

V is TRBV6-1 and J is TRBJ2-1; 11 bases map to TRBD2. CDR1 and CDR2 from the germline V gene are MNHNS and SASEGT. The CDR3 runs 16 residues. After removal of 0 bases from V and 2 bases from J, the junction contained 0 bases not matched to a gene. The CDR3 nucleotides are TGTGCCAGCAGTGAAGCTAGCGGGGGGGCCTACAATGAGCAGTTCTTC. This codes for CASSEASGGAYNEQFF.

This chain uses TRBV18 with TRBJ1-1; D uncertain. Trimming took off 6 bases at V and 2 bases at J, with 19 bases between the two ends. The CDR3 runs 16 residues. Looked up from germline, CDR1 is KGHSH and CDR2 is LQKENI. The CDR3 sequence is CASSPEEELGNTEAFF. The CDR3 bases are TGTGCCAGCTCCCCGGAGGAGGAACTGGGAAACACTGAAGCTTTCTTT.

The chain joins TRBV28 to TRBJ2-7; weak D call: TRBD1 (5 bases). The CDR3 is made up of 10 amino acids. The germline V gene encodes CDR1 MDHEN and CDR2 SYDVKM. With 9 bases removed from V and 5 bases from J, the gap between germline ends came to 8 bases. CDR3 region: CARPGNEQYF. DNA for the CDR3: TGTGCCAGGCCAGGGAACGAGCAGTACTTC.

This clonotype was seen only once. This chain links TRBV30 with TRBJ1-2; D possibly corresponds to TRBD1 (5 bases). Looked up from germline, CDR1 is GTSNPN and CDR2 is SVGIG (reference sequence). The CDR3 extends over 14 amino acids. V shed 2 bases and J shed 4 bases, with 14 bases lying between them. The CDR3 nucleotides read TGTGCCTGGAGTCAGTCGCCGCAGGGCTATGGCTACACCTTC. Translation gives CAWSQSPQGYGYTF.

The chain links TRBV30 to TRBJ2-2, with TRBD2 matching 8 bases. The germline V gene encodes CDR1 GTSNPN and CDR2 SVGIG (reference sequence). The CDR3 length is 14 residues. The V segment lost 1 base and the J segment 5 bases; nucleotides outside the gene matches: 3. The CDR3 coding sequence is TGTGCCTGGAGTGCTCGCGGGGGGACCGGGGAGCTGTTTTTT. Its protein product is CAWSARGGTGELFF.

The chain is built from TRBV28 and TRBJ2-3, with 11 bases aligning to TRBD1. CDR1 and CDR2 (germline): MDHEN, SYDVKM. V was clipped by 7 bases and J by 1 base; unmatched bases: 13. This CDR3 is built from 18 residues. This CDR3 reads CASIQDRGLRPGTDTQYF. The DNA for the CDR3 is TGTGCCAGCATTCAGGACAGGGGGCTTCGTCCCGGCACAGATACGCAGTATTTT.

The chain uses TRBV25-1 and TRBJ2-3, with D unclear. V was shortened by 10 bases and J by 6 bases, with 8 bases between the two germline ends. This CDR3 contains 10 residues. Germline V gene lookup returns CDR1 MGHDK and CDR2 SYGVNS. CDR3 DNA sequence: TGTGCCACCTCCTTGGATACGCAGTATTTT. This translates into CATSLDTQYF.

The gene calls are TRBV20-1 and TRBJ2-1, with D possibly matching TRBD2 (7 bases). Per germline, CDR1 DFQATT and CDR2 SNEGSKA (reference sequence). Deletions cut 3 bases from V and 6 bases from J, with 18 bases between. The CDR3 has 15 amino acids. CDR3 DNA sequence: TGCAGTGCTAGCCGTCCGGGGGGCGCTCGCAATGAGCAGTTCTTC. Protein: CSASRPGGARNEQFF.

This chain uses TRBV2 with TRBJ2-5; no firm D call. The germline CDR1 and CDR2 sequences are SNHLY and FYNNEI. The CDR3 sequence is 13 residues long. The germline V and J ends were trimmed by 2 bases and 5 bases, with 9 bases remaining between them. The CDR3 DNA is TGTGCCAGCAGTGAACGTTTGGGGGAGACCCAGTACTTC. Protein: CASSERLGETQYF.

The chain has TRBV7-8 and TRBJ1-2; no clear D. The CDR3 is 12 amino acids. Germline V gene lookup returns CDR1 SGHVS and CDR2 FQNEAQ. Trimming removed 10 bases from V and 10 bases from J, with 19 bases in between. Here the CDR3 reads CATGWSPRDYTF. CDR3 bases: TGTGCCACTGGTTGGAGCCCTCGTGACTACACCTTC. Based on the CDR3 plus reference TRBV7-8 and TRBJ1-2, the full variable domain is GAGVSQSPRYKVAKRGQDVALRCDPISGHVSLFWYQQALGQGPEFLTYFQNEAQLDKSGLPSDRFFAERPEGSVSTLKIQRTQQEDSAVYLCATGWSPRDYTFGSGTRLTVV.

The V gene is TRBV9, the J gene TRBJ2-7; TRBD2 aligns across 10 bases. Per germline, CDR1 SGDLS and CDR2 YYNGEE. The CDR3 covers 14 residues. Unmatched junction bases numbered 3, after V lost 2 bases and J lost 4 bases. Here the CDR3 reads CASSVGLADYEQYF. The CDR3, as DNA: TGTGCCAGCAGCGTTGGACTAGCGGATTACGAGCAGTACTTC. The full variable domain, rest sourced from reference TRBV9 and TRBJ2-7, is DSGVTQTPKHLITATGQRVTLRCSPRSGDLSVYWYQQSLDQGLQFLIQYYNGEERAKGNILERFSAQQFPDLHSELNLSSLELGDSALYFCASSVGLADYEQYFGPGTRLTVT.

J is TRBJ1-5 and V is TRBV23-1; 10 positions agree with TRBD1. TRBV23-1 is known as an ORF, though its function is uncertain. The length of the CDR3 is 16 residues. V shed 1 base, J shed 8 bases, and the junction held 8 bases outside the gene matches. CDR3 sequence (DNA): TGCGCCAGCAGTCAATTTTCGACAGGGGGCTTGGAGCCCCAGCATTTT. This translates into CASSQFSTGGLEPQHF.

V usage is TRBV9 and J usage is TRBJ2-3; 7 nucleotides line up with TRBD1. This CDR3 has 15 residues. V dropped 4 bases and J dropped 4; count of bases not matched to a gene: 9. Per the germline V gene, CDR1 is SGDLS and CDR2 is YYNGEE. CDR3 sequence: CASSTWGQGADTQYF. CDR3 sequence (DNA): TGTGCCAGCAGCACCTGGGGGCAGGGGGCAGATACGCAGTATTTT.

V gene TRBV29-1 combines with J gene TRBJ1-2, with TRBD1 identical over 7 bases. CDR1 and CDR2 from the germline V gene are SQVTM and ANQGSEA. The CDR3 sequence is 16 residues long. With V trimmed by 5 bases and J by 6 bases, 18 bases remained unmatched. The CDR3 DNA sequence: TGCAGCGTTAGGACAGGCCCGAGTTTAAAGGACGATGGCTACACCTTC. Protein product: CSVRTGPSLKDDGYTF.

The rearrangement links TRBV12-3 or TRBV12-4 to TRBJ2-1, with D possibly TRBD2 on 6 matching bases. V lost 6 bases and J 0 bases, leaving 18 bases between the germline ends. This CDR3 has 17 residues. The CDR3, as DNA: TGTGCCAGCAGCCAGGATAATCCGACTAGCTCCTACAATGAGCAGTTCTTC. It specifies CASSQDNPTSSYNEQFF.

The chain has TRBV7-9 and TRBJ2-1, with 7 positions matching TRBD1. The V and J ends lost 7 bases and 8 bases, in that order; junction bases with no gene match: 5. Germline values: CDR1 SEHNR, CDR2 FQNEAQ (reference sequence). The CDR3 length is 12 residues. The DNA for the CDR3 is TGTGCCAGCATGGGAACAGGGGATGAGCAGTTCTTC. As protein: CASMGTGDEQFF.

This clonotype was detected a few times. The rearrangement links TRBV7-2 to TRBJ2-7; D is unclear. Germline assignment: CDR1 SGHTA and CDR2 FQGNSA. V was cut by 1 base and J by 5 bases, with 6 bases left in between. The CDR3 runs to 12 residues. As DNA, the CDR3 is TGTGCCAGCAGCTTAGACCCGAACGAGCAGTACTTC. The encoded protein is CASSLDPNEQYF.

The chain is built from TRBV7-6 and TRBJ2-7; 7 positions agree with TRBD1. Germline V gene sequence: CDR1 SGHVS, CDR2 FNYEAQ. This CDR3 region has 14 residues. Trimming at V came to 5 bases and at J to 2 bases, leaving 6 bases not matched to a gene. For the CDR3, the DNA is TGTGCCAGCAGCCCCCGGGGACAGACCTACGAGCAGTACTTC. Its protein is CASSPRGQTYEQYF.

This clonotype has only one observation. V and J are TRBV14 and TRBJ2-3, with 7 bases aligning to TRBD2. The CDR3 has 14 amino acids. V gave up 8 bases and J gave up 2 bases; unmatched junction bases: 7. Looked up from germline, CDR1 is SGHDN and CDR2 is FVKESK. The DNA for the CDR3 is TGTGCCAGCGGTCGGGACTACCTCACAGATACGCAGTATTTT. This sequence encodes CASGRDYLTDTQYF.

This clonotype has a single count. The V call is TRBV7-9, the J call TRBJ1-1; TRBD1 matches 7 bases. The CDR3 loop spans 14 amino acids. V lost 4 bases to trimming and J lost 5 bases; unmatched junction nucleotides: 7. CDR1 is SEHNR, CDR2 FQNEAQ, per germline (reference sequence). As DNA, the CDR3 is TGTGCCAGCAGCTCCCCAGGGGGGGCGACTGAAGCTTTCTTT. It encodes CASSSPGGATEAFF.

V gene TRBV4-1 combines with J gene TRBJ2-7, with a possible D match to TRBD2 (5 bases). The CDR3 loop spans 15 amino acids. Deletions cut 6 bases from V and 3 bases from J, with 18 bases between. The V gene's germline CDR1 is MGHRA and CDR2 YSYEKL. The CDR3 nucleotides read TGCGCCAGCAGAGATGACCAGGCCGGACTCTACGAGCAGTACTTC. It is translated as CASRDDQAGLYEQYF.

The chain uses TRBV13 and TRBJ2-7; 14 nucleotides match TRBD2. CDR3 size: 17 residues. V was pared by 5 bases and J by 1 base, with 7 bases of the junction left unmatched. Germline V gene sequence: CDR1 PRHDT, CDR2 FYEKMQ (reference sequence). The CDR3 DNA is TGTGCCAGCAGCCCCGGACTAGCGGGGGGCCTATCCTACGAGCAGTACTTC. This gives the protein CASSPGLAGGLSYEQYF.

This sequence joins TRBV12-3 or TRBV12-4 and TRBJ2-5; possibly TRBD1 for D (5 bases). The CDR3 extends over 13 amino acids. Trimming pared 1 base from V and 4 bases from J, leaving 7 bases between. The CDR3 nucleotides read TGTGCCAGCAGTTTAGTCAGGGTAGAGACCCAGTACTTC. Translating gives CASSLVRVETQYF.

This chain uses TRBV6-1 with TRBJ2-7; weak D call: TRBD1 (6 bases). The CDR3 is 14 residues long. Per the germline V gene, CDR1 is MNHNS and CDR2 is SASEGT. V was pared by 0 bases and J by 8 bases, with 14 bases between. The DNA for the CDR3 is TGTGCCAGCAGTGAAGCCAGGGGTTCATGGCAGCAGTACTTC. This sequence encodes CASSEARGSWQQYF.

This rearrangement joins TRBV7-9 to TRBJ2-1; D unclear. From germline, CDR1 is SEHNR and CDR2 FQNEAQ (reference sequence). The CDR3 consists of 14 residues. The V end lost 3 bases, the J end lost 5 bases, and 11 bases lay between the germline ends. CDR3 nucleotide sequence: TGTGCCAGCAGCTTCGCCCTTGGAGACAATGAGCAGTTCTTC. This sequence encodes CASSFALGDNEQFF.

This rearrangement joins TRBV7-9 to TRBJ2-5; D is uncertain. Germline CDR1 reads SEHNR; CDR2 reads FQNEAQ (reference sequence). With 0 bases removed from V and 10 bases from J, the gap between germline ends came to 9 bases. There are 12 residues in the CDR3. DNA of the CDR3: TGTGCCAGCAGCTTAGCGGTAGAGTACCAGTACTTC. Translated, it gives CASSLAVEYQYF.

This chain uses TRBV6-5 with TRBJ1-2; 7 nucleotides line up with TRBD1. CDR3 length: 13 amino acids. The germline V gene has CDR1 MNHEY and CDR2 SVGAGI. The junction had 2 bases not matched to a gene; V was cut back by 1 base and J by 6 bases. In DNA form, the CDR3 reads TGTGCCAGCAGTTACTGGAGGGGGCATGGCTACACCTTC. Residues: CASSYWRGHGYTF.

The chain is built from TRBV29-1 and TRBJ2-3, with TRBD1 matching 9 bases. Germline-derived CDR1 and CDR2 are SQVTM and ANQGSEA. J was trimmed by 5 bases and V by 6 bases; bases with no gene match: 15. The CDR3 extends over 16 amino acids. CDR3 in DNA: TGCAGCGTCCCATTCAGGAGGACAGGGGCAAGAGATACGCAGTATTTT. Its translation: CSVPFRRTGARDTQYF.